This T cell receptor beta chain was recorded in a study of blood T cell repertoires in COVID-19. Overall study context: Samples representing acute and convalescent COVID-19 were sourced from the United States, Italy and Spain.

Trimming stripped 2 bases from V and 4 bases from J, with 11 bases between. The CDR3 extends over 15 amino acids. In germline, CDR1 is SGHTA, CDR2 FQGNSA. The protocol was immunoSEQ multiplex PCR, while the TCRdb copy is restricted to in-frame clones and leaves out a portion. Of 230,000 or so clones in the sample, 84% were seen once. The TCR originated in a middle-aged man with active or convalescent COVID-19. V usage is TRBV7-2 and J usage is TRBJ2-2; the D gene is possibly TRBD1 (5 bases). Sequenced sample: peripheral blood. CDR3 in amino acids: CASSLQGSGTGELFF. The CDR3 region has the DNA TGTGCCAGCAGCTTACAGGGAAGTGGCACCGGGGAGCTGTTTTTT.